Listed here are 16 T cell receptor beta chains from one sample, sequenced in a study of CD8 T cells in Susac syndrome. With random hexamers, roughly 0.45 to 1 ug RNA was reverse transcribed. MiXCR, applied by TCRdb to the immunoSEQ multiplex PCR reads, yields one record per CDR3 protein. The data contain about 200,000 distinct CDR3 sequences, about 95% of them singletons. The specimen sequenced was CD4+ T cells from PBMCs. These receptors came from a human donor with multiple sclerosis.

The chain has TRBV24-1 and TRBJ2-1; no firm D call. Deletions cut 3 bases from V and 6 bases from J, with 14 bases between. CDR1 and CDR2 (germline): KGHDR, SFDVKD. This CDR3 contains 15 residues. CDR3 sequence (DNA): TGTGCCACCAGTGATACGGCTCGTTCCCGCAATGAGCAGTTCTTC. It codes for CATSDTARSRNEQFF.

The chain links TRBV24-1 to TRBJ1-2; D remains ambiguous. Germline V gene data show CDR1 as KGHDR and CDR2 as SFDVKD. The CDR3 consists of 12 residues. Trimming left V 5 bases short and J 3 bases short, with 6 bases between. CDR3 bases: TGTGCCACCAGTGGTTCCGACTATGGCTACACCTTC. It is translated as CATSGSDYGYTF.

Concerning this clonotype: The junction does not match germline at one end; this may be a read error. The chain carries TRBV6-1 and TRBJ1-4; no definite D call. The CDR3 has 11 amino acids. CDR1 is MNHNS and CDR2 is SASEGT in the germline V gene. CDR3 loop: CASSGETLTHF. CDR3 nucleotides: TGTGCCAGCAGTGGGGAGACACTCACACATTTT.

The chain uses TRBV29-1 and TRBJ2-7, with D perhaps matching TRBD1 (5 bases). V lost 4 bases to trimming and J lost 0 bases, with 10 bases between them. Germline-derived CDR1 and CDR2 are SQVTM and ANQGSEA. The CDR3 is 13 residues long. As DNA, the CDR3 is TGCAGCGTTGTTAGGGGTTCCTCCTACGAGCAGTACTTC. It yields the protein CSVVRGSSYEQYF.

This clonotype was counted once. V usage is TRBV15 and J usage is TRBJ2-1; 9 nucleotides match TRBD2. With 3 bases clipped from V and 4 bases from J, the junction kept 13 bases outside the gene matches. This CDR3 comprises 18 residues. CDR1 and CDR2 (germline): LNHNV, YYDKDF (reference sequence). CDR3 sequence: CATSSSRVGTSSYNEQFF. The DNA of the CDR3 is TGTGCCACCAGCAGCTCTAGGGTGGGGACTAGCAGTTACAATGAGCAGTTCTTC. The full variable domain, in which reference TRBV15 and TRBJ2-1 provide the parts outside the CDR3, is DAMVIQNPRYQVTQFGKPVTLSCSQTLNHNVMYWYQQKSSQAPKLLFHYYDKDFNNEADTPDNFQSRRPNTSFCFLDIRSPGLGDTAMYLCATSSSRVGTSSYNEQFFGPGTRLTVL.

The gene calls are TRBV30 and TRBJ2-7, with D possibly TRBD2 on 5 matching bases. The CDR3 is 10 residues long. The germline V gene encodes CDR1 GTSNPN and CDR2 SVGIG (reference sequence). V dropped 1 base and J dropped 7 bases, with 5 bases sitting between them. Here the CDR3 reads CAWSGGEQYF. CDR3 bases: TGTGCCTGGAGTGGAGGGGAGCAGTACTTC.

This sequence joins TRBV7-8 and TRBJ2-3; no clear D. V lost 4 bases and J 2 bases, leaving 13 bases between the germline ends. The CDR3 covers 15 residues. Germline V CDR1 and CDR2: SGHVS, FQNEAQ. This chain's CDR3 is CASSSGGHYTDTQYF. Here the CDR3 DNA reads TGTGCCAGCAGCTCCGGCGGCCACTACACAGATACGCAGTATTTT.

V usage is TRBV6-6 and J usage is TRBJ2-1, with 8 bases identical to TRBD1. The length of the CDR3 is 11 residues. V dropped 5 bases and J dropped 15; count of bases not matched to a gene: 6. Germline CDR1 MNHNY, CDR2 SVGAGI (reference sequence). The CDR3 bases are TGTGCCAGCAGTCACCGGGACAGGCCGTTCTTC. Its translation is CASSHRDRPFF.

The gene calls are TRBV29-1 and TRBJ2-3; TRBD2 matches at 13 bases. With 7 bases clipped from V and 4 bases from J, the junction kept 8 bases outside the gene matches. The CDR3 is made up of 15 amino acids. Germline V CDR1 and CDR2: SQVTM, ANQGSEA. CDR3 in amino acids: CSGGTSGRAPDTQYF. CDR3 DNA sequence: TGCAGCGGGGGCACTAGCGGGAGGGCCCCAGATACGCAGTATTTT.

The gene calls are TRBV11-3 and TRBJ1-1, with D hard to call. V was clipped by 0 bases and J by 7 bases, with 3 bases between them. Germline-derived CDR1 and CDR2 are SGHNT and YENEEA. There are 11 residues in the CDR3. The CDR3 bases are TGTGCCAGCAGCTTAGAGGGTGAAGCTTTCTTT. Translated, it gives CASSLEGEAFF. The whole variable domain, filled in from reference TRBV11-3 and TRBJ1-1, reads EAGVVQSPRYKIIEKKQPVAFWCNPISGHNTLYWYLQNLGQGPELLIRYENEEAVDDSQLPKDRFSAERLKGVDSTLKIQPAELGDSAVYLCASSLEGEAFFGQGTRLTVV.

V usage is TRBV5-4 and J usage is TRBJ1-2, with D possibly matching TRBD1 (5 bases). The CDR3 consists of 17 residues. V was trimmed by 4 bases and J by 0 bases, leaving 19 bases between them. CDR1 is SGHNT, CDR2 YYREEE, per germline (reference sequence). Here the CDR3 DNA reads TGTGCCAGCAGCGGCATCGGAGGGGCTGGAACTAACTATGGCTACACCTTC. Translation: CASSGIGGAGTNYGYTF.

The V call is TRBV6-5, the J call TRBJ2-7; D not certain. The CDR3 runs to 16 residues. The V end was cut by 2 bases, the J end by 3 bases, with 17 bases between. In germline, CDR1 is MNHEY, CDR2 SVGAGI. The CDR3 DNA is TGTGCCAGCAGTTACGGGCGTCCCCCGGTAATCTACGAGCAGTACTTC. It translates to CASSYGRPPVIYEQYF.

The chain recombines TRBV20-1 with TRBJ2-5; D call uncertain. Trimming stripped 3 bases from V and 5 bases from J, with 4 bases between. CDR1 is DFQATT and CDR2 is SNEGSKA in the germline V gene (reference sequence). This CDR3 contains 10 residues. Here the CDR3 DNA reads TGCAGTGCTAGGTGGGAGACCCAGTACTTC. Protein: CSARWETQYF.

CDR3 nucleotides: TGCAGCGCAAGGACAGACTTTCGGCAGTACTTC. As protein: CSARTDFRQYF. The chain uses TRBV29-1 and TRBJ2-7, with D possibly TRBD1 on 6 matching bases. The CDR3 sequence is 11 residues long. Trimming removed 7 bases from V and 9 bases from J, with 16 bases in between. The germline V gene has CDR1 SQVTM and CDR2 ANQGSEA.

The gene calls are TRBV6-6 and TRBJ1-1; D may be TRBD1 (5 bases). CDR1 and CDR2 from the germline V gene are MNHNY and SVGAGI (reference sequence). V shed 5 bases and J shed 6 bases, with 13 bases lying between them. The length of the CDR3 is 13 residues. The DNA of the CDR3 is TGTGCCAGCAGTATCGGGGCCGCTCCTGAAGCTTTCTTT. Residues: CASSIGAAPEAFF.

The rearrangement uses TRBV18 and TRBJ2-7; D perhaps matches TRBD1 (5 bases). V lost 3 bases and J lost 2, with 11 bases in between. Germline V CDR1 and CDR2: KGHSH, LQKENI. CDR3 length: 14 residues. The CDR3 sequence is CASSPAGSAYEQYF. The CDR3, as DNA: TGTGCCAGCTCACCGGCAGGGTCTGCCTACGAGCAGTACTTC.